The present T cell receptor (beta chain) was sequenced within a study of blood T cell repertoires in COVID-19. The V and J ends lost 2 bases and 9 bases respectively, with 14 bases between them. CDR1 SGHTA and CDR2 FQGNSA come from the germline V gene. The CDR3 has 14 amino acids. In the original workflow: For nucleated cells, counts were estimated from reference gene primer amplification. Generated by immunoSEQ multiplex PCR, the TCRdb table keeps only in-frame clones and is missing some. The DNA gave D and trimming, while V, J and clone size come from that table. The table includes about 140,000 clones, roughly 86% detected once.

The origin of this receptor is a woman in her fifties or sixties with acute or convalescent COVID-19. Source material: peripheral blood. V usage is TRBV7-2 and J usage is TRBJ2-1, with D maybe TRBD2 (5 bases). The DNA for the CDR3 is TGTGCCAGCAGCTTAAAGCCGGGGTTGCCTGAGCAGTTCTTC. Translation: CASSLKPGLPEQFF.